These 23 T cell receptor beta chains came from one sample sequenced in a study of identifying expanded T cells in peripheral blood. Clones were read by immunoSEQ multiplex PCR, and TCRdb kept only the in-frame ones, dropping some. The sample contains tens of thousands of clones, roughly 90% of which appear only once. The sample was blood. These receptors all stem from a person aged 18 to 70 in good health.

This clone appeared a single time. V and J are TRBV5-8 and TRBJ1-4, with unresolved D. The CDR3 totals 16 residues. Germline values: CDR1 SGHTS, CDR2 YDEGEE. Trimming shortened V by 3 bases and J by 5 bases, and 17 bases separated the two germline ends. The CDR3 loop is CASSYPSAGRNEKLFF. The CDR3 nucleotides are TGTGCCAGCAGCTACCCTTCTGCGGGTAGGAATGAAAAACTGTTTTTT.

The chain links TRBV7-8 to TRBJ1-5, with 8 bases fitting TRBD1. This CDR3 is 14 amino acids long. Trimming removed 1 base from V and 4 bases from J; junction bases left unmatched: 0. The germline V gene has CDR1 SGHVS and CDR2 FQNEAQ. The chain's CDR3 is CASSLGDRNQPQHF. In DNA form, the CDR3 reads TGTGCCAGCAGCTTAGGGGACAGGAATCAGCCCCAGCATTTT.

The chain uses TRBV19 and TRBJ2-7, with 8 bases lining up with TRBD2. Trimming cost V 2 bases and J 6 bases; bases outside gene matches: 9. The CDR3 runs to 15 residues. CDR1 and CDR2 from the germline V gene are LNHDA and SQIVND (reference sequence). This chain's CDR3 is CASSIFAAGVGEQYF. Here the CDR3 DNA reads TGTGCCAGTAGTATATTCGCAGCGGGAGTCGGCGAGCAGTACTTC.

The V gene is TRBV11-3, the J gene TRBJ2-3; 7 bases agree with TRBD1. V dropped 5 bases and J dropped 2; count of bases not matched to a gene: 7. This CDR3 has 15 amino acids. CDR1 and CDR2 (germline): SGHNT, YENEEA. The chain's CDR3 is CASSKTTGHTDTQYF. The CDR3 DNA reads TGTGCCAGCAGCAAAACGACAGGGCACACAGATACGCAGTATTTT.

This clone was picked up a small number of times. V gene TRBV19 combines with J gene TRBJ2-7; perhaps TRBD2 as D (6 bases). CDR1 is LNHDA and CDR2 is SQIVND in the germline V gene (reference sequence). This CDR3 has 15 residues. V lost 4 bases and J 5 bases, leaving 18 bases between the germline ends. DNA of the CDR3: TGTGCCAGTAGTACCCACTCCAGCGGCGGGGACGAGCAGTACTTC. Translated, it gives CASSTHSSGGDEQYF.

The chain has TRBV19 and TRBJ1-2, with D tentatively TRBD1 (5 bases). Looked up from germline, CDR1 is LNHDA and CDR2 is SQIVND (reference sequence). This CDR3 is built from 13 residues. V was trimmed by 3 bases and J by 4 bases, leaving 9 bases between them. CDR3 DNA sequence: TGTGCCAGTAGTATCCGCCAGGGCTATGGCTACACCTTC. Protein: CASSIRQGYGYTF. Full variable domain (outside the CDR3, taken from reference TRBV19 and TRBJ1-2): DGGITQSPKYLFRKEGQNVTLSCEQNLNHDAMYWYRQDPGQGLRLIYYSQIVNDFQKGDIAEGYSVSREKKESFPLTVTSAQKNPTAFYLCASSIRQGYGYTFGSGTRLTVV.

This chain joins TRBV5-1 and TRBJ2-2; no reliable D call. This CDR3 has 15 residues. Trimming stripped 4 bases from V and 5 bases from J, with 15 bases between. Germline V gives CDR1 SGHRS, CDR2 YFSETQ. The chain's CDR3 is CASSEIFFGTGELFF. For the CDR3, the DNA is TGCGCCAGCAGCGAAATATTCTTTGGAACCGGGGAGCTGTTTTTT.

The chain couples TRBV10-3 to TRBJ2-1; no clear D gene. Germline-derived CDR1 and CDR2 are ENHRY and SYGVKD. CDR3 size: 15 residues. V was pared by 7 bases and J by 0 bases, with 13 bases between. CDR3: CAINSEPSSYNEQFF. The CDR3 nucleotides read TGTGCCATCAATTCGGAGCCTAGCTCCTACAATGAGCAGTTCTTC.

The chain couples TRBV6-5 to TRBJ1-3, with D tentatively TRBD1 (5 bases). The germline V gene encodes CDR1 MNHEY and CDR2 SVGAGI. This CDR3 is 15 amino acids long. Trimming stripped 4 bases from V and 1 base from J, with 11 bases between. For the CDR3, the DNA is TGTGCCAGCAGTTCAGGGTGGGGATCTGGAAACACCATATATTTT. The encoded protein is CASSSGWGSGNTIYF.

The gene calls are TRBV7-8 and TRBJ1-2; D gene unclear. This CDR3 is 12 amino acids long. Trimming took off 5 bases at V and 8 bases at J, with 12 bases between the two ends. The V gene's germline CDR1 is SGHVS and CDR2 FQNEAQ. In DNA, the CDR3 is TGTGCCAGCAGCCCCTTTAACTGGGGCTACACCTTC. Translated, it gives CASSPFNWGYTF.

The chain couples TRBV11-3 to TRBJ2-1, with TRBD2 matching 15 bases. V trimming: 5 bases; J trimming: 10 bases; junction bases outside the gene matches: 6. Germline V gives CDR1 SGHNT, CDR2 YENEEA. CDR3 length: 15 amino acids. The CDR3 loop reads CASSLGLAGGKEQFF. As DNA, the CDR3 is TGTGCCAGCAGCCTGGGACTAGCGGGAGGAAAGGAGCAGTTCTTC.

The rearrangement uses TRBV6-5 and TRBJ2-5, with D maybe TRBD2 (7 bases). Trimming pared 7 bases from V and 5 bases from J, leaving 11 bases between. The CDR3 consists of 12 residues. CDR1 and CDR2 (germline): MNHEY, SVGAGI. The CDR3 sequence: CASTKGGETQYF. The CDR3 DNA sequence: TGTGCCAGCACCAAGGGGGGGGAGACCCAGTACTTC.

CDR3 DNA sequence: TGTGCCAGCAGTGAGCGAGGGTTCTATGGCTACACCTTC. Encoded protein: CASSERGFYGYTF. V usage is TRBV6-1 and J usage is TRBJ1-2; D unresolved. V was shortened by 3 bases and J by 4 bases, with 9 bases between the two germline ends. The germline V gene has CDR1 MNHNS and CDR2 SASEGT. This CDR3 comprises 13 residues.

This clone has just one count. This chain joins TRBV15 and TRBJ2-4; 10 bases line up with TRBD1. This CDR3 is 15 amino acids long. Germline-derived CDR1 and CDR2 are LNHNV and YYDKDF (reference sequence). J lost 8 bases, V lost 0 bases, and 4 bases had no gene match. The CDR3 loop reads CATSRDRQGADIQYF. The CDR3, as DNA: TGTGCCACCAGCAGAGATCGACAGGGGGCGGACATTCAGTACTTC. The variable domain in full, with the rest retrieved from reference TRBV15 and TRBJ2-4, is DAMVIQNPRYQVTQFGKPVTLSCSQTLNHNVMYWYQQKSSQAPKLLFHYYDKDFNNEADTPDNFQSRRPNTSFCFLDIRSPGLGDTAMYLCATSRDRQGADIQYFGAGTRLSVL.

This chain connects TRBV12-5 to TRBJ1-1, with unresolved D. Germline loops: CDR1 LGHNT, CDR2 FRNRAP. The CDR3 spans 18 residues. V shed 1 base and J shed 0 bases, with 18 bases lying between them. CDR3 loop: CASGLGIPGGRMNTEAFF. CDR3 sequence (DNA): TGTGCTAGTGGTTTGGGTATTCCGGGAGGCCGTATGAACACTGAAGCTTTCTTT.

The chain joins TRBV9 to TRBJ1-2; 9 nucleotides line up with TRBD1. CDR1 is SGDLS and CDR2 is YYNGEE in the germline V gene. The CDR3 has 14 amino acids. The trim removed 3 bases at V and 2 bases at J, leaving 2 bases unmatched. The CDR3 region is CASSAQGANYGYTF. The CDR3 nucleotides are TGTGCCAGCAGCGCACAGGGGGCCAACTATGGCTACACCTTC.

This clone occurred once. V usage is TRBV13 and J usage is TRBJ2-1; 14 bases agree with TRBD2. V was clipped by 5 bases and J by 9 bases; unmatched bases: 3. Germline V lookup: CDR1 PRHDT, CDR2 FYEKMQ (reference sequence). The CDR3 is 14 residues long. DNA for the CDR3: TGTGCCAGCAGCCACGGACTAGCGGGAGGTGAGCAGTTCTTC. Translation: CASSHGLAGGEQFF.

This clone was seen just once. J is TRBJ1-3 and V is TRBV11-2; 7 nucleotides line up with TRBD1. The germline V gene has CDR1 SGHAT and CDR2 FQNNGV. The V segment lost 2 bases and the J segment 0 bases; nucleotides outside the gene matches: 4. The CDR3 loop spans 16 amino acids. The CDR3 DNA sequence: TGTGCCAGCAGCTTATTTGACAGGGCCTCTGGAAACACCATATATTTT. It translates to CASSLFDRASGNTIYF.

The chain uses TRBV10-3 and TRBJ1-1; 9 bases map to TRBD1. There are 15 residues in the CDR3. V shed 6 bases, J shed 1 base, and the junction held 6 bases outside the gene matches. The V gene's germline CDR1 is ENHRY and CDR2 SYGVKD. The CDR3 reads CAISAPGQGNTEAFF. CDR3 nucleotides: TGTGCCATCAGCGCTCCGGGACAGGGGAACACTGAAGCTTTCTTT.

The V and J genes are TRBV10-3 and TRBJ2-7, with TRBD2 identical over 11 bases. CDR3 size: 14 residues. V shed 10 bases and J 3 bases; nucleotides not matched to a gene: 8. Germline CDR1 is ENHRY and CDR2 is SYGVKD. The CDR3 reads CATRSSGRDYEQYF. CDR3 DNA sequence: TGTGCCACCCGGAGTAGCGGGAGGGACTACGAGCAGTACTTC.

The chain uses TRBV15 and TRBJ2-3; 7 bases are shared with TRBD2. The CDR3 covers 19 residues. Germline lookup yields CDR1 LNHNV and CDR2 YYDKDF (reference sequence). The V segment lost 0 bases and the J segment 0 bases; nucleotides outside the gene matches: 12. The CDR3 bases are TGTGCCACCAGCAGAGATTTATTGGGAGGGGCAGGTAGCACAGATACGCAGTATTTT. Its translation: CATSRDLLGGAGSTDTQYF.

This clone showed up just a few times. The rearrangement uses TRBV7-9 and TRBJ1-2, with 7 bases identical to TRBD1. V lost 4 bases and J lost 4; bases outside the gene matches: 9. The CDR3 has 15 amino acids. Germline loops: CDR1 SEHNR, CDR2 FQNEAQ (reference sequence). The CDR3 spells CASSSLPGGGYGYTF. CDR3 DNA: TGTGCCAGCAGCTCACTCCCAGGGGGAGGCTATGGCTACACCTTC. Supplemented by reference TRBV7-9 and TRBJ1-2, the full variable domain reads DTGVSQNPRHKITKRGQNVTFRCDPISEHNRLYWYRQTLGQGPEFLTYFQNEAQLEKSRLLSDRFSAERPKGSFSTLEIQRTEQGDSAMYLCASSSLPGGGYGYTFGSGTRLTVV.

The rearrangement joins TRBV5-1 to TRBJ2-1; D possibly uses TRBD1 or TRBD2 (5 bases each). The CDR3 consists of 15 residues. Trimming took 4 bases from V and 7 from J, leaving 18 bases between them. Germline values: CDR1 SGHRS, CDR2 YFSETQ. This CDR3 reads CASSPLTGTSNEQFF. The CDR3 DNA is TGCGCCAGCAGCCCTCTAACTGGGACCTCTAATGAGCAGTTCTTC.